This TCR beta chain was recorded in a study of blood T cell repertoires in COVID-19. Study in general: Sites across the United States, Italy and Spain contributed samples from acute and convalescent COVID-19. Nucleic acid was either cDNA or gDNA, and it came from T cells, B-cell-depleted T cells, or PBMCs.

Study processing details: How many nucleated cells were present was estimated from reference gene primer amplification. TCRdb's copy holds only in-frame clones and misses some; the assay was immunoSEQ multiplex PCR. V, J and clone size derive from that table, while D and trimming were established from the DNA sequence. The table includes about 79,000 clones, roughly 90% detected once. The germline V gene encodes CDR1 SQVTM and CDR2 ANQGSEA. Trimming stripped 5 bases from V and 3 bases from J, with 17 bases between. The CDR3 spans 14 residues. This rearrangement joins TRBV29-1 to TRBJ2-7; possible D gene TRBD1, 5 bases. Sequencing was performed on peripheral blood. The source of this sequence is a man aged 50-59 years with active COVID-19. CDR3 protein: CSVRTGDLHYEQYF. CDR3 bases: TGCAGCGTTCGCACAGGAGACCTACACTACGAGCAGTACTTC.